This T cell receptor beta chain appears in the sequencing data of a study of CD8+CD57+ T cells in acquired aplastic anemia. On the study more broadly: Each DNA sample taken from sorted CD4+ and CD8+ cells came to 3 to 4 ug on average. Findings of the study overall: About 27 CD8+ CDR3 sequences were shared between patients and controls.

This clonotype occurred once. Antigen unknown. An expansion of CD8+CD57+ cells by flow cytometry had been shown in patients chosen for sequencing. Germline CDR1 and CDR2: SEHNR and FQNEAQ (reference sequence). The CDR3 is made up of 15 amino acids. V lost 5 bases to trimming and J lost 3 bases; unmatched junction nucleotides: 8. Profiling that covered TCR beta VDJ and CDR3 relied on genomic DNA as its template. One entry per CDR3 protein results from TCRdb running MiXCR on the reads. Of some 150,000 distinct CDR3 sequences detected, 71% appear once; the ten largest clones hold 40% to 55%. This TCR derives from a human donor with aplastic anemia. This rearrangement joins TRBV7-9 to TRBJ1-2; 8 positions match TRBD1. The sequenced material came from sorted CD4+, CD8+, or CD8+CD57+ T cells (not recorded which) from PBMCs. The CDR3 region is CASSPMDREYYGYTF. Written as DNA, the CDR3 is TGTGCCAGCAGCCCCATGGACAGGGAGTACTATGGCTACACCTTC.